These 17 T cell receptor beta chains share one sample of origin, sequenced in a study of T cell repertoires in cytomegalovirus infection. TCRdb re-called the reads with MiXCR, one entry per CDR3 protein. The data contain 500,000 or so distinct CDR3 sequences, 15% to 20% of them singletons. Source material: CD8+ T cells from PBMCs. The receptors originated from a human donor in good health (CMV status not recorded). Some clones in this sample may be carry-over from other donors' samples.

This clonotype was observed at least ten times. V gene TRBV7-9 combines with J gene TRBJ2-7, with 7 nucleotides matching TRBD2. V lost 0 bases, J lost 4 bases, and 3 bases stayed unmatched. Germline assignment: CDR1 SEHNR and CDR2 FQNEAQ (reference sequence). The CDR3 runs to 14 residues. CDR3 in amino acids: CASSLALSGYEQYF. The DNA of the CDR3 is TGTGCCAGCAGCTTAGCGCTTAGCGGGTACGAGCAGTACTTC.

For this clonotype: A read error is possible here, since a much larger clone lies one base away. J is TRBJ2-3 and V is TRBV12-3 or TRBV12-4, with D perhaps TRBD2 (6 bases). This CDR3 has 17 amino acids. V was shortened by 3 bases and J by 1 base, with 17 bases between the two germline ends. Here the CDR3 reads CASSFSRWREGTDTQYF. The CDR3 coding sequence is TGTGCCAGCAGTTTTTCTCGTTGGAGGGAGGGCACAGATACGCAGTATTTT.

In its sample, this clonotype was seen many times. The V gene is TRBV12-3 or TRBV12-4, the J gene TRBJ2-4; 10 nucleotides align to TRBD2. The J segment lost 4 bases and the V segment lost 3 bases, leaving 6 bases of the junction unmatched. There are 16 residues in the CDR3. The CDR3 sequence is CASSFSGRHSKNIQYF. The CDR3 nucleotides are TGTGCCAGCAGTTTTAGCGGGAGGCACTCAAAAAACATTCAGTACTTC.

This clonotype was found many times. The CDR3 loop is CASSLDRGTDTQYF. DNA of the CDR3: TGTGCCAGCAGTTTGGACAGGGGCACAGATACGCAGTATTTT. The chain carries TRBV11-2 and TRBJ2-3; 8 nucleotides line up with TRBD1. The CDR3 totals 14 residues. After removal of 6 bases from V and 1 base from J, the junction contained 3 bases not matched to a gene. Germline V gene lookup returns CDR1 SGHAT and CDR2 FQNNGV.

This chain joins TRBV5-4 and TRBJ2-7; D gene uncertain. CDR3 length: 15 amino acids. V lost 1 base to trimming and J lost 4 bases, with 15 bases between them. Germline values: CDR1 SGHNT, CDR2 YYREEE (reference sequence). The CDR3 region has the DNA TGTGCCAGCAGCTTGTTCAGGTCAAGTATGTACGAGCAGTACTTC. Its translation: CASSLFRSSMYEQYF.

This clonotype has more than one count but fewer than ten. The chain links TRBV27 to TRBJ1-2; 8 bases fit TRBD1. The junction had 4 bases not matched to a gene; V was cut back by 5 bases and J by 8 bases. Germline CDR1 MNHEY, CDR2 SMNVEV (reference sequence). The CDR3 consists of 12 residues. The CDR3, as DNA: TGTGCCAGCAGTGCAGGGGGCCGAGGCTACACCTTC. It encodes CASSAGGRGYTF.

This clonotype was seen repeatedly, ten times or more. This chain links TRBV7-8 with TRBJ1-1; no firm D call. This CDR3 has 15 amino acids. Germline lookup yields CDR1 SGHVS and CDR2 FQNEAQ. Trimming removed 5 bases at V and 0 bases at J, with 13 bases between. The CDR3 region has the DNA TGTGCCAGCAGCCCCCAGGATCCTATGAACACTGAAGCTTTCTTT. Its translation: CASSPQDPMNTEAFF.

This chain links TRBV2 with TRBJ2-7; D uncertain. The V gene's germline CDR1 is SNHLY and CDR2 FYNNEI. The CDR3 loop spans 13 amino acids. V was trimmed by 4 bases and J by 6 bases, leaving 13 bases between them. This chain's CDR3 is CASSGVAVREQYF. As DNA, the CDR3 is TGTGCCAGCAGTGGAGTAGCAGTTCGCGAGCAGTACTTC.

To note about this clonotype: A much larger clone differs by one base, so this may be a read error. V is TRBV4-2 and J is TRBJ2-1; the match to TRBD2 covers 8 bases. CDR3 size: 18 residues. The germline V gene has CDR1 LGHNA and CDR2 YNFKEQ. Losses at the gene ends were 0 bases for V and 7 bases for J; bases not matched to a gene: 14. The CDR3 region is CASSQDPPARGGRNEQFF. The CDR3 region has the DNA TGTGCCAGCAGCCAAGACCCGCCGGCCCGGGGGGGCCGGAATGAGCAGTTCTTC.

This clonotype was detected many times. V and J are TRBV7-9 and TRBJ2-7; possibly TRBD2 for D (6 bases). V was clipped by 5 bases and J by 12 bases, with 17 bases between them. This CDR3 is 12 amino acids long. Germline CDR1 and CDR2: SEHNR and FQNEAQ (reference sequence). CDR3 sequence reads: CASSLPAGLRYF. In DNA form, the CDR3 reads TGTGCCAGCAGCCTCCCAGCGGGTTTGCGGTACTTC.

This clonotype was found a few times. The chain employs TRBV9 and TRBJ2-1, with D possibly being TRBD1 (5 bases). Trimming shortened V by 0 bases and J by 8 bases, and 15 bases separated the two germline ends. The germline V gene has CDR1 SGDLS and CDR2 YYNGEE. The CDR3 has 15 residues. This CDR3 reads CASSVGDRVHDEQFF. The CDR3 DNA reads TGTGCCAGCAGCGTAGGAGACAGAGTTCATGATGAGCAGTTCTTC.

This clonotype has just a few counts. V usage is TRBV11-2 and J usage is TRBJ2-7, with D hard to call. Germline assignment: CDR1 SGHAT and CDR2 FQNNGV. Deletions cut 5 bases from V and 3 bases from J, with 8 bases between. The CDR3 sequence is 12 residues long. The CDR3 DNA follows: TGTGCCAGCAGCCCCCCAATCTACGAGCAGTACTTC. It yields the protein CASSPPIYEQYF.

CDR3 region: CSVEGGQEYEQYF. The CDR3 DNA reads TGCAGCGTTGAAGGGGGGCAGGAGTACGAGCAGTACTTC. This chain connects TRBV29-1 to TRBJ2-7; D is possibly TRBD1 (6 bases). The CDR3 runs 13 residues. V lost 1 base, J lost 4 bases, and 11 bases lay in between. The germline CDR1 and CDR2 sequences are SQVTM and ANQGSEA.

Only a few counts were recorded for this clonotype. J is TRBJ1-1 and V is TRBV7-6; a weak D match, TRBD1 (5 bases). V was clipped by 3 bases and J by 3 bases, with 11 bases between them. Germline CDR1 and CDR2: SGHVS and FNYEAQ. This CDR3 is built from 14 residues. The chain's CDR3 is CASSFEVGDTEAFF. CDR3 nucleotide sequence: TGTGCCAGCAGCTTTGAGGTGGGGGACACTGAAGCTTTCTTT.

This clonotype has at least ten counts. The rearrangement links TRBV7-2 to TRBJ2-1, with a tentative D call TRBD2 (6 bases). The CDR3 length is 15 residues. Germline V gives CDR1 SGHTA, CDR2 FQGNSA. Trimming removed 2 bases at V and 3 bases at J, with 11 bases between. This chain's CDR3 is CASSLRTGDYNEQFF. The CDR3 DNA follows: TGTGCCAGCAGCTTAAGGACGGGGGACTACAATGAGCAGTTCTTC.

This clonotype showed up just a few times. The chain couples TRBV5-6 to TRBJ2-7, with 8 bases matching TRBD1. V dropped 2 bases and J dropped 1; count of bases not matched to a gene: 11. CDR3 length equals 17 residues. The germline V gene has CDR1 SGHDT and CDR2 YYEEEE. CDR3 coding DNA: TGTGCCAGCAGCTTCCCCATGGGACAGGAGTCTTCCTACGAGCAGTACTTC. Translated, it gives CASSFPMGQESSYEQYF.

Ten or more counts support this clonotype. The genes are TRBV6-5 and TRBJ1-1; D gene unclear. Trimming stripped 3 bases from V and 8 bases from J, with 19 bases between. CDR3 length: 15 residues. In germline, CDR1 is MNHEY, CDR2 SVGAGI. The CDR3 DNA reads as TGTGCCAGCAGTTATAATCCAGGAGTGAACGGAGAAGCTTTCTTT. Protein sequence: CASSYNPGVNGEAFF.